This T cell receptor beta chain was sequenced during a study of molecular identifiers for immune sequencing clone quantification. General study findings and limits: Whereas naive cells kept under 1% of molecules in clones above 20 RNA copies, such clones held over 99% in effectors. Researchers reportedly could pick up spiked Jurkat TCR RNA from one cell mixed into roughly 1 million naive cells.

TCRdb passed the PCR reads through MiXCR, listing each CDR3 protein once. This table holds under 600,000 distinct CDR3 sequences, 20% to 25% found once. This CDR3 has 12 amino acids. In germline, CDR1 is KGHDR, CDR2 SFDVKD. With 12 bases removed from V and 5 bases from J, the gap between germline ends came to 12 bases. This clonotype was seen more than once but under ten times. The target antigen is unknown. This receptor was taken from a human donor in good health. Some libraries in this study had Jurkat cell RNA spiked in. The gene calls are TRBV24-1 and TRBJ2-2, with TRBD1 as a possible D gene (7 bases). Sequenced material: naive CD8+ T cells from blood, with Jurkat cell RNA spiked in. Subset defined: FACS-sorted CD8+CD4-CCR7+CD45RA+ naive T cells. CDR3 nucleotides: TGTGCCGCCGCAGGGGGGACCGGGGAGCTGTTTTTT. It encodes CAAAGGTGELFF.